This is a list of T cell receptor beta chains from one sample in a study of T cell repertoires in cytomegalovirus infection. In TCRdb, the reads were re-called with MiXCR into one record per CDR3 protein. In the table there are some 600,000 distinct CDR3 sequences, 24% of which are singletons. Sequenced input: CD8+ T cells from PBMCs. Receptors originate from a human donor in good health (CMV status not recorded). Some clones in this sample may be carry-over from other donors' samples. CDR3s include the opening cysteine and the closing phenylalanine or tryptophan. The order of the fields is V gene, J gene, D gene, clone size, CDR3 DNA, CDR3 protein. D genes are given only for firm matches. Clone size is not always given. Where it is, it says once, few, many or a class for expanded clones.

v_call: TRBV29-1; j_call: TRBJ1-2; d_call: .; clone_size: few; cdr3_nt: TGCAGCGTTGTGTTGGGAGACTATGGCTACACCTTC; cdr3_aa: CSVVLGDYGYTF
v_call: TRBV7-9; j_call: TRBJ2-7; d_call: .; clone_size: few; cdr3_nt: TGTGCCAGCAGTTTCACCGGGACGGCCAGTGGGCAGTACTTC; cdr3_aa: CASSFTGTASGQYF
v_call: TRBV29-1; j_call: TRBJ2-1; d_call: TRBD2; clone_size: few; cdr3_nt: TGCAGCGTTGAAGATCTTCATAGCGGGGGGGCCGGTGAGCAGTTCTTC; cdr3_aa: CSVEDLHSGGAGEQFF
v_call: TRBV5-1; j_call: TRBJ2-3; d_call: TRBD1; clone_size: many; cdr3_nt: TGCGCCAGCAGCTGGCCGGGACAGGGTTTATCAGATACGCAGTATTTT; cdr3_aa: CASSWPGQGLSDTQYF
v_call: TRBV6-5; j_call: TRBJ2-1; d_call: TRBD2; clone_size: .; cdr3_nt: TGTGCCAGCAGTTACGGGGGGGGTCCACATCCCGAGCAGTTCTTC; cdr3_aa: CASSYGGGPHPEQFF
v_call: TRBV28; j_call: TRBJ2-3; d_call: TRBD2; clone_size: .; cdr3_nt: TGTGCCAGCAGTTTAACAGCGGGGGCCACAGATACGCAGTATTTT; cdr3_aa: CASSLTAGATDTQYF
v_call: TRBV28; j_call: TRBJ2-1; d_call: .; clone_size: few; cdr3_nt: TGTGCCACCTTCTTCGGGACTTCAACCACCTACAATGAGCAGTTCTTC; cdr3_aa: CATFFGTSTTYNEQFF
v_call: TRBV7-6; j_call: TRBJ1-1; d_call: .; clone_size: .; cdr3_nt: TGTGCCAGCAGCTGCTTTCCGGACGGGGGAGGCACTGAAGCTTTCTTT; cdr3_aa: CASSCFPDGGGTEAFF
v_call: TRBV7-9; j_call: TRBJ2-7; d_call: .; clone_size: few; cdr3_nt: TGTGCCAGCAGCTCCAGCGACAAGGAGATCTACGAGCAGTACTTC; cdr3_aa: CASSSSDKEIYEQYF
v_call: TRBV7-9; j_call: TRBJ2-7; d_call: TRBD1; clone_size: many; cdr3_nt: TGTGCCAGCAGCTTAGCGGGGACAGGGGGTGACGAGCAGTACTTC; cdr3_aa: CASSLAGTGGDEQYF
v_call: TRBV6-2/TRBV6-3; j_call: TRBJ2-1; d_call: TRBD2; clone_size: many; cdr3_nt: TGTGCCAGCAGTTCTCCCAAGCGGGGCCTCTACAATGAGCAGTTCTTC; cdr3_aa: CASSSPKRGLYNEQFF
v_call: TRBV29-1; j_call: TRBJ2-5; d_call: .; clone_size: .; cdr3_nt: TGCAGCGTTGAACAAATTGGGTTCAGGACCCAGTACTTC; cdr3_aa: CSVEQIGFRTQYF
v_call: TRBV5-1; j_call: TRBJ2-1; d_call: TRBD1; clone_size: few; cdr3_nt: TGCGCCAGCAGCTTGGAGCCAGGGGGTCACAATGAGCAGTTCTTC; cdr3_aa: CASSLEPGGHNEQFF
v_call: TRBV6-2/TRBV6-3; j_call: TRBJ2-2; d_call: TRBD2; clone_size: .; cdr3_nt: TGTGCCAGCAGAACGCCGGGACTAGCGGGCCTCAACGATTACACCGGGGAGCTGTTTTTT; cdr3_aa: CASRTPGLAGLNDYTGELFF
v_call: TRBV7-9; j_call: TRBJ2-7; d_call: .; clone_size: many; cdr3_nt: TGTGCCAGCAGCTTAGCGGGGACCGCCTACGAGCAGTACTTC; cdr3_aa: CASSLAGTAYEQYF
v_call: TRBV20-1; j_call: TRBJ2-7; d_call: .; clone_size: few; cdr3_nt: TGCAGTGCTAGAGATAGCGAGACTCCGAGCTACGAGCAGTACTTC; cdr3_aa: CSARDSETPSYEQYF
v_call: TRBV25-1; j_call: TRBJ1-1; d_call: .; clone_size: few; cdr3_nt: TGTGCCAGCAGTGAATTCCACCTGAACACTGAAGCTTTCTTT; cdr3_aa: CASSEFHLNTEAFF
v_call: TRBV20-1; j_call: TRBJ2-7; d_call: TRBD1; clone_size: few; cdr3_nt: TGCAGTGCTCAGAGGGACAGGCCCTTGAGGCAGTACTTC; cdr3_aa: CSAQRDRPLRQYF
v_call: TRBV19; j_call: TRBJ1-5; d_call: .; clone_size: .; cdr3_nt: TGTGCCAGTATAGGGCAGGGGCACAATCAGCCCCAGCATTTT; cdr3_aa: CASIGQGHNQPQHF
v_call: TRBV27; j_call: TRBJ1-2; d_call: TRBD1; clone_size: few; cdr3_nt: TGTGCCAGCAGTCCCCGGGACAGGGTTTCGTGGGCTAACTATGGCTACACCTTC; cdr3_aa: CASSPRDRVSWANYGYTF
v_call: TRBV28; j_call: TRBJ1-2; d_call: TRBD1; clone_size: many; cdr3_nt: TGTGCCAGCCGGAACCACAGGGGGCTTGTCTATGGCTACACCTTC; cdr3_aa: CASRNHRGLVYGYTF
v_call: TRBV7-8; j_call: TRBJ2-1; d_call: TRBD2; clone_size: many; cdr3_nt: TGTGCCAGCAGCTTAGAGCTAGCGGGGGATCCTGAGCAGTTCTTC; cdr3_aa: CASSLELAGDPEQFF
v_call: TRBV10-3; j_call: TRBJ2-1; d_call: .; clone_size: .; cdr3_nt: TGTGCCATCAGTGAGGGCGGGGGCAACAATGAGCAGTTCTTC; cdr3_aa: CAISEGGGNNEQFF
v_call: TRBV10-1; j_call: TRBJ2-2; d_call: .; clone_size: .; cdr3_nt: TGCGCCAGCAGTGGCCCGGGGCCCTCGACAGGCCGGAACACCGGGGAGCTGTTTTTT; cdr3_aa: CASSGPGPSTGRNTGELFF
v_call: TRBV12-3/TRBV12-4; j_call: TRBJ1-1; d_call: .; clone_size: many; cdr3_nt: TGTGCCAGCAGTTTAGACTCCCGGCAGAACACTGAAGCTTTCTTT; cdr3_aa: CASSLDSRQNTEAFF
v_call: TRBV12-3/TRBV12-4; j_call: TRBJ1-1; d_call: TRBD1; clone_size: few; cdr3_nt: TGTGCCAGCAGAAGGACAGGGATAAACATGAACACTGAAGCTTTCTTT; cdr3_aa: CASRRTGINMNTEAFF
v_call: TRBV6-5; j_call: TRBJ2-1; d_call: .; clone_size: many; cdr3_nt: TGTGCCAGCAGTTACTTGCCAGGGGAATACAATGAGCAGTTCTTC; cdr3_aa: CASSYLPGEYNEQFF
v_call: TRBV12-3/TRBV12-4; j_call: TRBJ2-2; d_call: TRBD1; clone_size: few; cdr3_nt: TGTGCCAGCAGTTACCGGGACAGGGTAAACACCGGGGAGCTGTTTTTT; cdr3_aa: CASSYRDRVNTGELFF
v_call: TRBV29-1; j_call: TRBJ2-2; d_call: TRBD1; clone_size: many; cdr3_nt: TGCAGCGTTGCTGGGACAGGGAACACCGGGGAGCTGTTTTTT; cdr3_aa: CSVAGTGNTGELFF
v_call: TRBV14; j_call: TRBJ1-1; d_call: .; clone_size: many; cdr3_nt: TGTGCCAGCAGCCCCCTGGGCCATGCGGGAGCTTTCTTT; cdr3_aa: CASSPLGHAGAFF
v_call: TRBV28; j_call: TRBJ2-2; d_call: .; clone_size: many; cdr3_nt: TGTGCCAGTGTTTCGGGACCGTTCACCGGGGAGCTGTTTTTT; cdr3_aa: CASVSGPFTGELFF
v_call: TRBV10-3; j_call: TRBJ1-1; d_call: .; clone_size: few; cdr3_nt: TGTGCCATCAGTGAGCCGATCGGTCGGGGAGCAGACACTGAAGCTTTCTTT; cdr3_aa: CAISEPIGRGADTEAFF
v_call: TRBV7-2; j_call: TRBJ2-5; d_call: TRBD2; clone_size: .; cdr3_nt: TGTGCCAGCAGCCCCACTAGCGGGGACCAAGAGACCCAGTACTTC; cdr3_aa: CASSPTSGDQETQYF
v_call: TRBV28; j_call: TRBJ2-4; d_call: .; clone_size: .; cdr3_nt: TGTGCCAGCAGTTTCAGAGGGGCACAAAACATTCAGTACTTC; cdr3_aa: CASSFRGAQNIQYF
v_call: TRBV27; j_call: TRBJ2-1; d_call: TRBD2; clone_size: .; cdr3_nt: TGTGCCAGCGCAGCGGGAAACTACAATGAGCAGTTCTTC; cdr3_aa: CASAAGNYNEQFF
v_call: TRBV6-1; j_call: TRBJ2-1; d_call: .; clone_size: .; cdr3_nt: TGTGCCAGCAGGTCCCTGGGGCCGCGTGATGAGCAGTTCTTC; cdr3_aa: CASRSLGPRDEQFF
v_call: TRBV28; j_call: TRBJ1-2; d_call: .; clone_size: few; cdr3_nt: TGTGCCAGCAGTTTTCTTGTCAACGACTATGGCTACACCTTC; cdr3_aa: CASSFLVNDYGYTF
v_call: TRBV5-6; j_call: TRBJ1-1; d_call: .; clone_size: .; cdr3_nt: TGTGCCAGCAGCTTGGCCGTACTGGGGCCGCTTGGCACTGAAGCTTTCTTT; cdr3_aa: CASSLAVLGPLGTEAFF
v_call: TRBV6-1; j_call: TRBJ1-2; d_call: .; clone_size: many; cdr3_nt: TGTGCCAGCAGTGAGGACAGAGCTAACTATGGCTACACCTTC; cdr3_aa: CASSEDRANYGYTF
v_call: TRBV28; j_call: TRBJ2-1; d_call: TRBD1; clone_size: .; cdr3_nt: TGTGCCAACATGGGACAGGGCTCCAATGAGCAGTTCTTC; cdr3_aa: CANMGQGSNEQFF
v_call: TRBV7-7; j_call: TRBJ2-2; d_call: .; clone_size: few; cdr3_nt: TGTGCTAGCAGCGCCCACAACACCGGGGAGCTGTTTTTT; cdr3_aa: CASSAHNTGELFF
v_call: TRBV19; j_call: TRBJ1-3; d_call: .; clone_size: .; cdr3_nt: TGTGCCAGTAGTATCAACCCAGGCCTGGACACCATATATTTT; cdr3_aa: CASSINPGLDTIYF
v_call: TRBV27; j_call: TRBJ2-3; d_call: TRBD2; clone_size: once; cdr3_nt: TGTGCCAGCAGTTTCACCCCGCTAGCGGAGGGGACAGATACGCAGTATTTT; cdr3_aa: CASSFTPLAEGTDTQYF
v_call: TRBV10-3; j_call: TRBJ2-3; d_call: TRBD2; clone_size: .; cdr3_nt: TGTGCCATCAGTGAGTCGAGTAGCGGGGGATCAGATACGCAGTATTTT; cdr3_aa: CAISESSSGGSDTQYF
v_call: TRBV29-1; j_call: TRBJ2-1; d_call: .; clone_size: .; cdr3_nt: TGCAGCGTTGACAGGGACTATGAGCAGTTCTTC; cdr3_aa: CSVDRDYEQFF
v_call: TRBV18; j_call: TRBJ2-5; d_call: .; clone_size: .; cdr3_nt: TGTGCCAACTCACCAACGTACCAAGAGACCCAGTACTTC; cdr3_aa: CANSPTYQETQYF
v_call: TRBV7-9; j_call: TRBJ2-5; d_call: TRBD2; clone_size: .; cdr3_nt: TGTGCCAGCAGCTTCCCTAAACTAGCGGGGGCAAGGGAGACCCAGTACTTC; cdr3_aa: CASSFPKLAGARETQYF
v_call: TRBV7-9; j_call: TRBJ2-5; d_call: .; clone_size: .; cdr3_nt: TGTGCCAGCAGCTTAGCGCAGCGGCAAGAGACCCAGTACTTC; cdr3_aa: CASSLAQRQETQYF
v_call: TRBV7-6; j_call: TRBJ2-1; d_call: TRBD2; clone_size: many; cdr3_nt: TGTGCCAGCAGCTTAGGTCCCTCGCTAGCGGGGGAATCCAATGAGCAGTTCTTC; cdr3_aa: CASSLGPSLAGESNEQFF
v_call: TRBV14; j_call: TRBJ1-6; d_call: .; clone_size: many; cdr3_nt: TGTGCCAGCGGGCCAAGCTCCTATAATTCACCCCTCCACTTT; cdr3_aa: CASGPSSYNSPLHF
v_call: TRBV7-8; j_call: TRBJ2-1; d_call: TRBD1; clone_size: many; cdr3_nt: TGTGCCAGCAGCTCGCAGGGACAGATTGAGCAGTTCTTC; cdr3_aa: CASSSQGQIEQFF